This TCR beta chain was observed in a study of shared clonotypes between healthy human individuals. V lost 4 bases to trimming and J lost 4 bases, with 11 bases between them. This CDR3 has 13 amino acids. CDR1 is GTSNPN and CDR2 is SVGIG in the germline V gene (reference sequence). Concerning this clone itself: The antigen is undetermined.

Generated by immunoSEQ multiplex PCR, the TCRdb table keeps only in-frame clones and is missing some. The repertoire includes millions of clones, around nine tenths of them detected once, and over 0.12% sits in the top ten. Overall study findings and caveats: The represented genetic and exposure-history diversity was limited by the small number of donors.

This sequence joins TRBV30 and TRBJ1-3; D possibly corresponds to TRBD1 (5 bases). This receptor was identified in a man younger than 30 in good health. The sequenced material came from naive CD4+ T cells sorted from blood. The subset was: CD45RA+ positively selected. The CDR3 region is CAWTDRSGNTIYF. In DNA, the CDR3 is TGTGCCTGGACCGACAGATCCGGAAACACCATATATTTT.